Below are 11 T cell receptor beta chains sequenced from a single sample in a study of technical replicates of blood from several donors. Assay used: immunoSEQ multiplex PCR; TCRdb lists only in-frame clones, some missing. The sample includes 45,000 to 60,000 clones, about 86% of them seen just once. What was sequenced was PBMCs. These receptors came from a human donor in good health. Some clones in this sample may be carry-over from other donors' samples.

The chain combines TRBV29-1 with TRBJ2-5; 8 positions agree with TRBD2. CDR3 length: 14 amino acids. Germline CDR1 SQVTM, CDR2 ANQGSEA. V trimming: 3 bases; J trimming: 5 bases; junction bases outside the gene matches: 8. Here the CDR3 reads CSVDGGGPLETQYF. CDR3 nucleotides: TGCAGCGTTGACGGCGGGGGGCCGTTGGAGACCCAGTACTTC.

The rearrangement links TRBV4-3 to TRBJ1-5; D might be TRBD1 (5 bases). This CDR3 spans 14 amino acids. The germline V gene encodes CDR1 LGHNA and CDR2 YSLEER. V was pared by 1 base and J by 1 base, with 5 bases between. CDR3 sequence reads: CASSQGQSNQPQHF. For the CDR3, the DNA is TGCGCCAGCAGCCAAGGACAGAGCAATCAGCCCCAGCATTTT.

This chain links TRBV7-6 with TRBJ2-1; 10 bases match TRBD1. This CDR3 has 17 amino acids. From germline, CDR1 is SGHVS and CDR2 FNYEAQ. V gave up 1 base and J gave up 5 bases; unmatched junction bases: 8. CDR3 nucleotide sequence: TGTGCCAGCAGCTTAGTAGTGGGGACAGGGGCGGACAATGAGCAGTTCTTC. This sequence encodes CASSLVVGTGADNEQFF.

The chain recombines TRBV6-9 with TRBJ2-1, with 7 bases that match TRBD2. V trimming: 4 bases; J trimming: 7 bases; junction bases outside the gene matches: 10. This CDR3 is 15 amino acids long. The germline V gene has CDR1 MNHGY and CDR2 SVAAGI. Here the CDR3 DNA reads TGTGCCAGCAGTTTCAAAGCGGGGTCTCGGAATGAGCAGTTCTTC. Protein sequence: CASSFKAGSRNEQFF.

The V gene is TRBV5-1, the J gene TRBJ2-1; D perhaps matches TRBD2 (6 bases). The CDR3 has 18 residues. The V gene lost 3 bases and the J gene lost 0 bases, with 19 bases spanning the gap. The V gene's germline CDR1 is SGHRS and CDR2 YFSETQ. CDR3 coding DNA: TGCGCCAGCAGCTCCCGTTCGTTTGCGGGGTTCTCCTACAATGAGCAGTTCTTC. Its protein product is CASSSRSFAGFSYNEQFF.

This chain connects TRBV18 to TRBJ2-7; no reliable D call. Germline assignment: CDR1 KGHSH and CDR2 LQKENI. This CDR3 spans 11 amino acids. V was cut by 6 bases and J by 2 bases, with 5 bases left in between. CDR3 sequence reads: CASSPAYEQYF. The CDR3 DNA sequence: TGTGCCAGCTCCCCTGCCTACGAGCAGTACTTC.

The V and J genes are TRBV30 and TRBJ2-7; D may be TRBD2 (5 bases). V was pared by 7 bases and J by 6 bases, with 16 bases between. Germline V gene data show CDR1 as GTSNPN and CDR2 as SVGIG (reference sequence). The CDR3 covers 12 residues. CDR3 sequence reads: CAFTRSLGEQYF. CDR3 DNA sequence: TGTGCCTTTACTAGGTCACTGGGCGAGCAGTACTTC.

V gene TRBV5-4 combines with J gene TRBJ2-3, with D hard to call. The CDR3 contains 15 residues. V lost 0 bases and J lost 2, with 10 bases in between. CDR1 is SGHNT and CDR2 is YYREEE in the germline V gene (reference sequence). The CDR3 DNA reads TGTGCCAGCAGCTTGGATGCTAGACCCACAGATACGCAGTATTTT. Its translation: CASSLDARPTDTQYF.

This chain's CDR3 is CASSLNLRSEQYF. DNA of the CDR3: TGTGCCAGCAGCTTAAACTTGCGGAGCGAGCAGTACTTC. The chain couples TRBV7-9 to TRBJ2-7; unclear D gene. Germline loops: CDR1 SEHNR, CDR2 FQNEAQ (reference sequence). This CDR3 has 13 amino acids. Trimming took off 2 bases at V and 6 bases at J, with 11 bases between the two ends. The full variable domain, rest sourced from reference TRBV7-9 and TRBJ2-7, is DTGVSQNPRHKITKRGQNVTFRCDPISEHNRLYWYRQTLGQGPEFLTYFQNEAQLEKSRLLSDRFSAERPKGSFSTLEIQRTEQGDSAMYLCASSLNLRSEQYFGPGTRLTVT.

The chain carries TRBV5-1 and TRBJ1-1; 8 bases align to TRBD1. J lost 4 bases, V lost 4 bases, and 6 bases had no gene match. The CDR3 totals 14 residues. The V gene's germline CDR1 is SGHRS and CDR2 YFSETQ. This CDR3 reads CASSPGQAGTEAFF. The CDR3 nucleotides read TGCGCCAGCAGCCCGGGACAGGCCGGCACTGAAGCTTTCTTT.

The CDR3: CASSPTGGREYEQYF. CDR3 DNA: TGTGCCAGCAGCCCCACCGGCGGGAGGGAGTACGAGCAGTACTTC. The chain uses TRBV7-3 and TRBJ2-7; TRBD2 agrees at 9 bases. The CDR3 sequence is 15 residues long. V trimming: 5 bases; J trimming: 4 bases; junction bases outside the gene matches: 9. Germline CDR1 SGHTA, CDR2 FQGTGA.